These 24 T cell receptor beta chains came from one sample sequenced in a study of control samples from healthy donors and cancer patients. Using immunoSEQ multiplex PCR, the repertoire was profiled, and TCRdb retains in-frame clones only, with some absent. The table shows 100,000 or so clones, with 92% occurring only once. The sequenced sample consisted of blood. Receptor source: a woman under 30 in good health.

The CDR3 spells CATSEKTGSEAFF. CDR3 coding DNA: TGTGCCACCAGTGAAAAGACAGGGTCTGAAGCTTTCTTT. This chain uses TRBV24-1 with TRBJ1-1; 7 nucleotides agree with TRBD1. Losses at the gene ends were 4 bases for V and 6 bases for J; bases not matched to a gene: 4. CDR3 size: 13 residues. CDR1 KGHDR and CDR2 SFDVKD come from the germline V gene.

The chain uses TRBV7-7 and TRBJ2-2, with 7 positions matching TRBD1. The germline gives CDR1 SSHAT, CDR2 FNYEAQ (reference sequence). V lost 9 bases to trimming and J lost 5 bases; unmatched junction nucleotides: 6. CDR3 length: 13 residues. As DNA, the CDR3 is TGTGCCAGTGGGACAGTGGGAACCGGGGAGCTGTTTTTT. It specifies CASGTVGTGELFF.

The CDR3 DNA reads TGTGCCAGCAGCTTCTCTAGCTCCTACGAGCAGTACTTC. This encodes CASSFSSSYEQYF. The V and J genes are TRBV7-2 and TRBJ2-7; D gene ambiguous. CDR1 and CDR2 (germline): SGHTA, FQGNSA. CDR3 size: 13 residues. Trimming shortened V by 3 bases and J by 0 bases, and 6 bases separated the two germline ends.

The CDR3 nucleotides are TGTGCCAGCAGCTCGACAGGGGCTCAGGAGCAGTTCTTC. Translating gives CASSSTGAQEQFF. This chain joins TRBV5-6 and TRBJ2-1; 8 nucleotides match TRBD1. This CDR3 contains 13 residues. V gave up 3 bases and J gave up 10 bases; unmatched junction bases: 6. The V gene's germline CDR1 is SGHDT and CDR2 YYEEEE.

Here the CDR3 DNA reads TGCGCCAGCAGCCCCTTGGGGGATCAGCCCCAGCATTTT. Residues: CASSPLGDQPQHF. The V and J genes are TRBV5-1 and TRBJ1-5, with D possibly TRBD1 on 5 matching bases. Per the germline V gene, CDR1 is SGHRS and CDR2 is YFSETQ. V was pared by 4 bases and J by 5 bases, with 10 bases between. The CDR3 totals 13 residues.

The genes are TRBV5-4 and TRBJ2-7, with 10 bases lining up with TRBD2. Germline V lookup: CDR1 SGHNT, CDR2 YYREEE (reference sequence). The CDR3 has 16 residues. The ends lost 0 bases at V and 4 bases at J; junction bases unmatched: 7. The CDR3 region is CASSLAPSGGFYEQYF. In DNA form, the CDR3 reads TGTGCCAGCAGCTTGGCCCCTAGCGGGGGTTTTTACGAGCAGTACTTC.

This CDR3 reads CASNRGISETQYF. CDR3 sequence (DNA): TGTGCCAGCAACCGGGGGATTTCGGAGACCCAGTACTTC. The chain has TRBV6-5 and TRBJ2-5; the D gene is possibly TRBD2 (6 bases). The length of the CDR3 is 13 residues. Germline lookup yields CDR1 MNHEY and CDR2 SVGAGI. V lost 7 bases to trimming and J lost 5 bases, with 14 bases between them.

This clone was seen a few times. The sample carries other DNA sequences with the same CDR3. The CDR3 loop is CASSHRENTEAFF. DNA for the CDR3: TGTGCCAGCAGCCACAGGGAGAACACTGAAGCTTTCTTT. The rearrangement joins TRBV6-5 to TRBJ1-1; tentative D call: TRBD1 (6 bases). The CDR3 has 13 residues. The germline V and J ends were trimmed by 6 bases and 1 base, with 9 bases remaining between them. Germline V gene sequence: CDR1 MNHEY, CDR2 SVGAGI.

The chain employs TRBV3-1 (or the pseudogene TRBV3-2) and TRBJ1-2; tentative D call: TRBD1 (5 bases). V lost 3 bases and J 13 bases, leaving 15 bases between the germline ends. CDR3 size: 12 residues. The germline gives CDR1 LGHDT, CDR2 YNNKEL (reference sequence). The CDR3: CASSQLAGAVTF. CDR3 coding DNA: TGTGCCAGCAGCCAGTTAGCCGGGGCAGTCACCTTC.

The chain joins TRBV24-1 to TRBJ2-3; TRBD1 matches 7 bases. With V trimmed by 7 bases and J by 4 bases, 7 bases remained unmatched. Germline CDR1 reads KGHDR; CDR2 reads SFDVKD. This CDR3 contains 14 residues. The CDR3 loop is CATRRGTVSDTQYF. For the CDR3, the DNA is TGTGCCACCAGGAGGGGGACAGTTTCAGATACGCAGTATTTT.

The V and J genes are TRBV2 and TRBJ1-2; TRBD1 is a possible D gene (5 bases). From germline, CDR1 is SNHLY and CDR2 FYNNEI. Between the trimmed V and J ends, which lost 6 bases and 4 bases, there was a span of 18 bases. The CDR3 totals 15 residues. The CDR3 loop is CASRAGLPTGYGYTF. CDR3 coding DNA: TGTGCCAGCAGAGCGGGACTCCCGACGGGCTATGGCTACACCTTC.

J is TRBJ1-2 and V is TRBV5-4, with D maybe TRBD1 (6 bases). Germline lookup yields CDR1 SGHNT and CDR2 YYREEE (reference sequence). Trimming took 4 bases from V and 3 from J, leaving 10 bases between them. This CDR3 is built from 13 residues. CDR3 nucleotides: TGTGCCAGCAGCGAGGACAGCTACTATGGCTACACCTTC. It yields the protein CASSEDSYYGYTF. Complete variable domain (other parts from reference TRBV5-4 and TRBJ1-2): ETGVTQSPTHLIKTRGQQVTLRCSSQSGHNTVSWYQQALGQGPQFIFQYYREEENGRGNFPPRFSGLQFPNYSSELNVNALELDDSALYLCASSEDSYYGYTFGSGTRLTVV.

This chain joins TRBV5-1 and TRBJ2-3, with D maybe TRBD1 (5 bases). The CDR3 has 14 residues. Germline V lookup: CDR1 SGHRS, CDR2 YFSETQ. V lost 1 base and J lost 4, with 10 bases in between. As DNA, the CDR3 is TGCGCCAGCAGCTTGTTCAGGGATGCAGATACGCAGTATTTT. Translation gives CASSLFRDADTQYF.

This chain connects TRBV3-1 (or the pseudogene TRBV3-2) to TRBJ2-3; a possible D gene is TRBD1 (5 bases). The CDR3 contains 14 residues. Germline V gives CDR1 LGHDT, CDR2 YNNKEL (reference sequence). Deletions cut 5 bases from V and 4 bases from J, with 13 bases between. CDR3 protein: CASSFNRLSDTQYF. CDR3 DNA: TGTGCCAGCAGCTTCAACAGGCTCTCAGATACGCAGTATTTT.

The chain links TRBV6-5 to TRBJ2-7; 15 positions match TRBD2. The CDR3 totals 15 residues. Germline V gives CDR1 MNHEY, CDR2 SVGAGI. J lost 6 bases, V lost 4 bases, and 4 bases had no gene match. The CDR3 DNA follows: TGTGCCAGCAGTTGGGGACTAGCGGGAGGAGGCGAGCAGTACTTC. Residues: CASSWGLAGGGEQYF.

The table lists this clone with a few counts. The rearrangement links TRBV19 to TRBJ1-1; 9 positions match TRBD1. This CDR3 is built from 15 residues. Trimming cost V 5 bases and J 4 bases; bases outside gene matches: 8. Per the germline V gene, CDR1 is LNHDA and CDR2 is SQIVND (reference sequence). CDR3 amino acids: CASSGDRAGGTEAFF. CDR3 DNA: TGTGCCAGTAGTGGGGACAGGGCGGGAGGCACTGAAGCTTTCTTT.

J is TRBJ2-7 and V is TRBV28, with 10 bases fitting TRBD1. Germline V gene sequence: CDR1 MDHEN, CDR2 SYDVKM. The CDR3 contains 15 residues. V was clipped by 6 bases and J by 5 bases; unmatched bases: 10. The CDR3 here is CASRSSGQGVNEQYF. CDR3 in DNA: TGTGCCAGCAGGAGTAGCGGACAGGGGGTTAACGAGCAGTACTTC.

DNA for the CDR3: TGTGCCAGCAGCCAAGAGGCGGGTACCTATGGCTACACCTTC. Protein sequence: CASSQEAGTYGYTF. The chain uses TRBV14 and TRBJ1-2, with unresolved D. This CDR3 contains 14 residues. Germline V gene data show CDR1 as SGHDN and CDR2 as FVKESK. V lost 0 bases to trimming and J lost 4 bases, with 9 bases between them. Based on the CDR3 plus reference TRBV14 and TRBJ1-2, the full variable domain is EAGVTQFPSHSVIEKGQTVTLRCDPISGHDNLYWYRRVMGKEIKFLLHFVKESKQDESGMPNNRFLAERTGGTYSTLKVQPAELEDSGVYFCASSQEAGTYGYTFGSGTRLTVV.

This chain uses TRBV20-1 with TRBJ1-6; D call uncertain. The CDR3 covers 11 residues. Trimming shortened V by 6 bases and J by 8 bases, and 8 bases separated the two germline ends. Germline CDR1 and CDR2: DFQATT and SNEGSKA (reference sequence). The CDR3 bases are TGCAGTGCAAGGTCTGATTCACCCCTCCACTTT. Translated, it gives CSARSDSPLHF.

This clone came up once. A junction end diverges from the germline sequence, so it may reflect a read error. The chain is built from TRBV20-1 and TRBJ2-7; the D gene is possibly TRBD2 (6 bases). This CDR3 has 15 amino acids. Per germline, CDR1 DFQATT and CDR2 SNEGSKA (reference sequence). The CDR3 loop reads CSASLTGVRPYEQYF. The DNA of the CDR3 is TGCAGCGCTAGTCTCACGGGAGTTCGGCCCTACGAGCAGTACTTC.

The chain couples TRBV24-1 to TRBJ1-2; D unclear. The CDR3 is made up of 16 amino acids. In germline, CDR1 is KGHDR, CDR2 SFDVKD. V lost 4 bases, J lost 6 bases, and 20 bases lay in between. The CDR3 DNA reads TGTGCCACCAGTGACCCCAGTCAGAACATCGGAGATGGCTACACCTTC. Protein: CATSDPSQNIGDGYTF.

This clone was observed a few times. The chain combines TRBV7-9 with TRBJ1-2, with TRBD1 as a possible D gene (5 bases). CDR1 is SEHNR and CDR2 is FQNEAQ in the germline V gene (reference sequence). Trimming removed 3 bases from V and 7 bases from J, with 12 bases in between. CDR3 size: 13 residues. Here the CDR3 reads CASSFQGSGGYTF. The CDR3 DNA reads TGTGCCAGCAGCTTTCAGGGAAGTGGTGGCTACACCTTC. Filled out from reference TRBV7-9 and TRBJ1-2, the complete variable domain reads DTGVSQNPRHKITKRGQNVTFRCDPISEHNRLYWYRQTLGQGPEFLTYFQNEAQLEKSRLLSDRFSAERPKGSFSTLEIQRTEQGDSAMYLCASSFQGSGGYTFGSGTRLTVV.

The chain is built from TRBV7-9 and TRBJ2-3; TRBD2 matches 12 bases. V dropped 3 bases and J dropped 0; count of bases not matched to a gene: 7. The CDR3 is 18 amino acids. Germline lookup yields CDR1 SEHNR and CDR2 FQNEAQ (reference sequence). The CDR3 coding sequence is TGTGCCAGCAGCTTCGAACTAGCGGGAGGAGGAAGCACAGATACGCAGTATTTT. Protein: CASSFELAGGGSTDTQYF.

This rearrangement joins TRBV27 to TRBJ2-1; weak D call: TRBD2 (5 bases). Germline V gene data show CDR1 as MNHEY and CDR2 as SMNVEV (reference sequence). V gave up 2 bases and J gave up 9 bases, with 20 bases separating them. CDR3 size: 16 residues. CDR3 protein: CASSLIGNRIGSEQFF. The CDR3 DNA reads TGTGCCAGCAGTTTAATTGGTAATAGAATAGGGAGTGAGCAGTTCTTC.